Listed below are T cell receptor beta chains from one sample, sequenced in a study of control samples from healthy donors and cancer patients. Clones were sequenced by immunoSEQ multiplex PCR, and TCRdb holds only the in-frame ones, with some missing. The sample consists of 230,000 or so clones, roughly 94% of them appearing once. The sequencing input was blood. These receptors were taken from a man aged 45-65 years in good health. The CDR3 runs from the conserved cysteine through the conserved F or W. A D gene is named only where the DNA matches it firmly. Clone size appears in some rows only: once, few, many, or a class for an expanded clone.

J: TRBJ2-7
D: .
V: TRBV12-3/TRBV12-4
size: .
DNA: TGTGCCAGCAGTTTAACCGGAGCCTACGAGCAGTACTTC
CDR3: CASSLTGAYEQYF

J: TRBJ1-5
D: .
V: TRBV6-2/TRBV6-3
size: .
DNA: TGTGCCAGCAGTTACCCGGGAGGAGGTCAGCCCCAGCATTTT
CDR3: CASSYPGGGQPQHF

J: TRBJ1-5
D: .
V: TRBV9
size: .
DNA: TGTGCCAGCAGCACTGACGGAGGAAATCAGCCCCAGCATTTT
CDR3: CASSTDGGNQPQHF

J: TRBJ2-2
D: .
V: TRBV2
size: .
DNA: TGTGCCAGCGCCACCCAGCGAGGCCCCGGCGGGGAGCTGTTTTTT
CDR3: CASATQRGPGGELFF

J: TRBJ2-1
D: TRBD2
V: TRBV24-1
size: .
DNA: TGTGCCACTGCGACTAGCGGGGGCCATTACAATGAGCAGTTCTTC
CDR3: CATATSGGHYNEQFF

J: TRBJ1-2
D: .
V: TRBV9
size: .
DNA: TGTGCCAGCAGCGCCCCCGGGGGGGCCCCCAGTGGCTACACCTTC
CDR3: CASSAPGGAPSGYTF

J: TRBJ1-1
D: .
V: TRBV6-6
size: once
DNA: TGTGCCAGCATTACGAGGGAGAACACTGAAGCTTTCTTT
CDR3: CASITRENTEAFF

J: TRBJ2-6
D: TRBD1
V: TRBV3-1/TRBV3-2
size: once
DNA: TGTGCCAGCAGCCAGGAACGGACAGGGCCCCGCTCTGGGGCCAACGTCCTGACTTTC
CDR3: CASSQERTGPRSGANVLTF

J: TRBJ2-6
D: TRBD1
V: TRBV11-2
size: .
DNA: TGTGCCAGCAGCTTGCCTCAGGGGGCGCTTGGGGCCAACGTCCTGACTTTC
CDR3: CASSLPQGALGANVLTF

J: TRBJ2-3
D: .
V: TRBV6-5
size: .
DNA: TGTGCCAGCAGTTCGGGGAGCACAGATACGCAGTATTTT
CDR3: CASSSGSTDTQYF

J: TRBJ2-2
D: .
V: TRBV11-2
size: .
DNA: TGTGCCAGCAGCCCCGGAACGGGCACCGGGGAGCTGTTTTTT
CDR3: CASSPGTGTGELFF

J: TRBJ1-1
D: .
V: TRBV5-4
size: .
DNA: TGTGCCAGCAGCTTGGAACAGAACACTGAAGCTTTCTTT
CDR3: CASSLEQNTEAFF

J: TRBJ1-5
D: TRBD1
V: TRBV19
size: .
DNA: TGTGCCAGCCTCCCGATCTCAGGGGGTTCTGTCAGTCAGCCCCAGCATTTT
CDR3: CASLPISGGSVSQPQHF

J: TRBJ1-3
D: TRBD1
V: TRBV24-1
size: once
DNA: TGTGCCACCAGAGGACAGGGACTAGGGGGAAACACCATATATTTT
CDR3: CATRGQGLGGNTIYF

J: TRBJ2-7
D: .
V: TRBV9
size: .
DNA: TGTGCCAGCAGCCCGAGCGGGACAGGAATCTACGAGCAGTACTTC
CDR3: CASSPSGTGIYEQYF

J: TRBJ1-5
D: TRBD1
V: TRBV6-5
size: .
DNA: TGTGCCAGCAGCCGACAGGGTTACAATCAGCCCCAGCATTTT
CDR3: CASSRQGYNQPQHF

J: TRBJ1-3
D: .
V: TRBV20-1
size: .
DNA: TGCAGTGCGGAGGCTGGAAACACCATATATTTT
CDR3: CSAEAGNTIYF

J: TRBJ1-2
D: .
V: TRBV11-2
size: .
DNA: TGTGCCAGCAGCTTAGGGGGCGGCTACACCTTC
CDR3: CASSLGGGYTF

J: TRBJ1-5
D: TRBD1
V: TRBV3-1/TRBV3-2
size: once
DNA: TGTGCCAGCAGCTTCACAGGGGTAAACCAGCCCCAGCATTTT
CDR3: CASSFTGVNQPQHF

J: TRBJ1-5
D: .
V: TRBV24-1
size: .
DNA: TGTGCCACCAGTCTCAGTACGGGGCTTCCCGACGAGCCCCAGCATTTT
CDR3: CATSLSTGLPDEPQHF

J: TRBJ2-7
D: TRBD2
V: TRBV7-9
size: .
DNA: TGTGCCAGCAGACTAGCGGGAGGGAGCTCCTACGAGCAGTACTTC
CDR3: CASRLAGGSSYEQYF

J: TRBJ2-6
D: TRBD1
V: TRBV24-1
size: .
DNA: TGTGCCACCGCCGGGACAGGTAGTTCCTCTGGGGCCAACGTCCTGACTTTC
CDR3: CATAGTGSSSGANVLTF

J: TRBJ2-7
D: TRBD1
V: TRBV6-5
size: few
DNA: TGTGCCAGCAGACCGGGACAGGGGGCGCGCGAGCAGTACTTC
CDR3: CASRPGQGAREQYF

J: TRBJ1-6
D: .
V: TRBV6-5
size: .
DNA: TGTGCCAGCAACGGTTCACCCCTCCACTTT
CDR3: CASNGSPLHF

J: TRBJ2-3
D: TRBD1
V: TRBV3-1/TRBV3-2
size: .
DNA: TGTGCCAGCAGCGATGGGACAGATAGCACAGATACGCAGTATTTT
CDR3: CASSDGTDSTDTQYF

J: TRBJ2-2
D: TRBD2
V: TRBV5-4
size: .
DNA: TGTGCCAGCAGCTTGGGGCGAGCGGGGGGGCAAACCGGGGAGCTGTTTTTT
CDR3: CASSLGRAGGQTGELFF

J: TRBJ2-2
D: .
V: TRBV7-9
size: .
DNA: TGTGCCAGCAGCCTTAACACCGGGGAGCTGTTTTTT
CDR3: CASSLNTGELFF

J: TRBJ2-2
D: .
V: TRBV5-1
size: .
DNA: TGCGCCAGCAGCCCCATCACAGGGTCCGGGGAGCTGTTTTTT
CDR3: CASSPITGSGELFF

J: TRBJ2-2
D: .
V: TRBV5-1
size: .
DNA: TGCGCCAGCAGCTATCGATTCGAGCTGTTTTTT
CDR3: CASSYRFELFF

J: TRBJ1-5
D: .
V: TRBV15
size: .
DNA: TGTGCCACCAGCAGAGCTGAGGGGGTGGGCAATCAGCCCCAGCATTTT
CDR3: CATSRAEGVGNQPQHF

J: TRBJ1-4
D: TRBD1
V: TRBV2
size: .
DNA: TGTGCCAGCAGGGCTACAGGGGCAACTAATGAAAAACTGTTTTTT
CDR3: CASRATGATNEKLFF

J: TRBJ1-5
D: TRBD1
V: TRBV7-2
size: .
DNA: TGTGCCAGCAGCTTAGGACAGGGGGCGTATCAGCCCCAGCATTTT
CDR3: CASSLGQGAYQPQHF